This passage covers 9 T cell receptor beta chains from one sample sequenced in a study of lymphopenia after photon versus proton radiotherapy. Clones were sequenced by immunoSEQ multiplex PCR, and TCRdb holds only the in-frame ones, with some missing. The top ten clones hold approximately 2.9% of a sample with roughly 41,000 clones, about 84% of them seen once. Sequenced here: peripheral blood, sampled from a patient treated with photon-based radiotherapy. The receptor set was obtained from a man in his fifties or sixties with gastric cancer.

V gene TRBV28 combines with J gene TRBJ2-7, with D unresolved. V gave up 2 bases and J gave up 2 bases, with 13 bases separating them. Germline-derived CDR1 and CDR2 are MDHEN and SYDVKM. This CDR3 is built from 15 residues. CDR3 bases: TGTGCCAGCAGTTTAGTAGATGGTCTGGCCTACGAGCAGTACTTC. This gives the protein CASSLVDGLAYEQYF.

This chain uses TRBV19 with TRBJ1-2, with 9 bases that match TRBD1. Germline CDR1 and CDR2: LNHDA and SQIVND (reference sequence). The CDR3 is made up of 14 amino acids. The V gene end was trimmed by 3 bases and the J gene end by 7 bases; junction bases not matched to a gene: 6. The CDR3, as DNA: TGTGCCAGTAGTATGGACAGGGGAAATATTGGCTACACCTTC. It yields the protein CASSMDRGNIGYTF.

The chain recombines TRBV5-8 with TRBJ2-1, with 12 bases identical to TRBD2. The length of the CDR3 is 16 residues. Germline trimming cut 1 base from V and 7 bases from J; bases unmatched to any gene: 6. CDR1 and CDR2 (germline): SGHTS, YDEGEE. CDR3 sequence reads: CASSLFGTSGLNEQFF. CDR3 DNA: TGTGCCAGCAGCTTGTTTGGGACTAGCGGGTTAAATGAGCAGTTCTTC.

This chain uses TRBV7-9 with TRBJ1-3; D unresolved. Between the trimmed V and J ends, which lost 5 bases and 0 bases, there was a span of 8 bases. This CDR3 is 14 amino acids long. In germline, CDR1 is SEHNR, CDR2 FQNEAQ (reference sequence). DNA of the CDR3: TGTGCCAGCAGCCCACGGAACTCTGGAAACACCATATATTTT. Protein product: CASSPRNSGNTIYF.

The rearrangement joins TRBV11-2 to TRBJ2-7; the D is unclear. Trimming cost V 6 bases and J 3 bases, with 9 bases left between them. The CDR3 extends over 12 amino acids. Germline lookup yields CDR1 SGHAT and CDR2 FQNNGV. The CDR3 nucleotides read TGTGCCAGCAGGTCCTTAGGCTACGAGCAGTACTTC. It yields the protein CASRSLGYEQYF. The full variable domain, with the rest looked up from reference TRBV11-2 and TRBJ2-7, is EAGVAQSPRYKIIEKRQSVAFWCNPISGHATLYWYQQILGQGPKLLIQFQNNGVVDDSQLPKDRFSAERLKGVDSTLKIQPAKLEDSAVYLCASRSLGYEQYFGPGTRLTVT.

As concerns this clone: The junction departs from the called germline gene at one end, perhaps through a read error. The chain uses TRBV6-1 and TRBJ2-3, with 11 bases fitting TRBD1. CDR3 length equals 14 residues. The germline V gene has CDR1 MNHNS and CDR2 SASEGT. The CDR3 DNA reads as TGTGCAAGCAGGGACAGGGGGAAGTCAGATACGCAGTATTTT. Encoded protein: CASRDRGKSDTQYF.

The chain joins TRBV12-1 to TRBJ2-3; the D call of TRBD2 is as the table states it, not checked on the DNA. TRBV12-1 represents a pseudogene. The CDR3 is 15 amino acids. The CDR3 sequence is CASSLPYASTDTQYF. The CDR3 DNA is TGTGCCAGCAGTCTCCCCTATGCGAGCACAGATACGCAGTATTTT.

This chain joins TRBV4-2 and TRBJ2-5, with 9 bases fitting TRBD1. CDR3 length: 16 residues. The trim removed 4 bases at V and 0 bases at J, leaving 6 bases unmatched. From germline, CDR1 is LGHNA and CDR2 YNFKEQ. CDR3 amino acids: CASSRGTGIYQETQYF. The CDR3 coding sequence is TGTGCCAGCAGCCGAGGGACAGGGATCTACCAAGAGACCCAGTACTTC.

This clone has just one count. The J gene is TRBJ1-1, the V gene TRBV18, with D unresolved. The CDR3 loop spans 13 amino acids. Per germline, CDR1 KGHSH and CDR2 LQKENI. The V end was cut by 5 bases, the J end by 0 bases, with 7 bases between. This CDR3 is CASSVSMNTEAFF. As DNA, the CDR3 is TGTGCCAGCTCAGTCAGCATGAACACTGAAGCTTTCTTT.